The next 31 T cell receptor beta chains were all read from a single sample in a study of blood T cell repertoires in COVID-19. This table comes from immunoSEQ multiplex PCR, and its TCRdb copy is limited to in-frame clones, with some not included. This table has 100,000 to 150,000 clones, approximately 74% appearing once. Sequencing used peripheral blood. These receptors all come from a man aged 55 to 70 with acute or convalescent COVID-19.

The chain employs TRBV3-1 (or the pseudogene TRBV3-2) and TRBJ2-5, with D unclear. The CDR3 is 14 residues long. Germline CDR1 is LGHDT and CDR2 is YNNKEL (reference sequence). Trimming cost V 0 bases and J 5 bases, with 10 bases left between them. CDR3 sequence (DNA): TGTGCCAGCAGCCAAGAGTCGTTTGTGGAGACCCAGTACTTC. Amino acid sequence: CASSQESFVETQYF.

V gene TRBV18 combines with J gene TRBJ2-2; TRBD2 is a possible D gene (5 bases). The CDR3 has 12 amino acids. Deletions cut 6 bases from V and 6 bases from J, with 8 bases between. Looked up from germline, CDR1 is KGHSH and CDR2 is LQKENI. The CDR3 sequence: CASSERAGELFF. In nucleotides, the CDR3 is TGTGCCAGCTCTGAGAGGGCCGGGGAGCTGTTTTTT.

This clone has more than one count but fewer than ten. This chain joins TRBV7-2 and TRBJ2-2; tentatively, D is TRBD2 (6 bases). This CDR3 spans 16 amino acids. The germline V gene encodes CDR1 SGHTA and CDR2 FQGNSA. The V and J ends lost 1 base and 4 bases respectively, with 13 bases between them. The CDR3 spells CASSLGLYGSTGELFF. As DNA, the CDR3 is TGTGCCAGCAGCTTAGGTCTGTACGGGAGCACCGGGGAGCTGTTTTTT.

This clone was picked up many times. The genes are TRBV7-2 and TRBJ1-2; D not resolved. The germline V and J ends were trimmed by 7 bases and 0 bases, with 9 bases remaining between them. The CDR3 sequence is 13 residues long. Germline CDR1 and CDR2: SGHTA and FQGNSA. The CDR3 bases are TGTGCCAGCACCCAAGCCACTAACTATGGCTACACCTTC. Translation gives CASTQATNYGYTF.

The V and J genes are TRBV27 and TRBJ2-1; 9 nucleotides agree with TRBD2. The junction had 15 bases not matched to a gene; V was cut back by 2 bases and J by 7 bases. Germline V lookup: CDR1 MNHEY, CDR2 SMNVEV (reference sequence). The CDR3 has 18 residues. CDR3 DNA: TGTGCCAGCAGTTTAATATTAGGTAGCGGGAGATTCGGGAATGAGCAGTTCTTC. Protein sequence: CASSLILGSGRFGNEQFF.

This chain connects TRBV19 to TRBJ2-7, with TRBD1 matching over 10 bases. Trimming at V came to 6 bases and at J to 6 bases, leaving 5 bases not matched to a gene. The V gene's germline CDR1 is LNHDA and CDR2 SQIVND (reference sequence). This CDR3 region has 13 residues. CDR3 residues: CASRGDRGAEQYF. CDR3 DNA sequence: TGTGCCAGTAGGGGGGACAGGGGTGCCGAGCAGTACTTC. Full variable domain (remainder filled in from reference TRBV19 and TRBJ2-7): DGGITQSPKYLFRKEGQNVTLSCEQNLNHDAMYWYRQDPGQGLRLIYYSQIVNDFQKGDIAEGYSVSREKKESFPLTVTSAQKNPTAFYLCASRGDRGAEQYFGPGTRLTVT.

The chain is built from TRBV10-2 and TRBJ1-1; perhaps TRBD1 as D (5 bases). Germline V gene lookup returns CDR1 WSHSY and CDR2 SAAADI. Trimming stripped 10 bases from V and 3 bases from J, with 24 bases between. This CDR3 region has 16 residues. This CDR3 reads CATPTAREDGDTEAFF. The DNA of the CDR3 is TGCGCCACACCAACAGCCAGGGAAGATGGTGACACTGAAGCTTTCTTT.

This chain's CDR3 is CATSREEVSANIQYF. DNA of the CDR3: TGTGCCACCAGCAGAGAGGAGGTTAGTGCGAACATTCAGTACTTC. The genes are TRBV15 and TRBJ2-4, with D possibly TRBD2 on 5 matching bases. Trimming took off 0 bases at V and 7 bases at J, with 13 bases between the two ends. This CDR3 is 15 amino acids long. The V gene's germline CDR1 is LNHNV and CDR2 YYDKDF (reference sequence). Using reference TRBV15 and TRBJ2-4 for the parts outside the CDR3, the full variable domain is DAMVIQNPRYQVTQFGKPVTLSCSQTLNHNVMYWYQQKSSQAPKLLFHYYDKDFNNEADTPDNFQSRRPNTSFCFLDIRSPGLGDTAMYLCATSREEVSANIQYFGAGTRLSVL.

The V gene is TRBV6-1, the J gene TRBJ1-2; D unclear. Trimming stripped 1 base from V and 7 bases from J, with 22 bases between. This CDR3 is 17 amino acids long. The V gene's germline CDR1 is MNHNS and CDR2 SASEGT. The CDR3 bases are TGTGCCAGCAGTGAAGGGCCCGGAGGGTCGGGCTCCGGTGGCTACACCTTC. Translating gives CASSEGPGGSGSGGYTF.

The rearrangement uses TRBV4-1 and TRBJ1-4; D might be TRBD1 (5 bases). Germline lookup yields CDR1 MGHRA and CDR2 YSYEKL. The V and J ends lost 2 bases and 8 bases respectively, with 12 bases between them. The CDR3 is 14 amino acids. The DNA for the CDR3 is TGCGCCAGCAGCCAATACGGGGGAAGCGAAAAACTGTTTTTT. Its protein is CASSQYGGSEKLFF.

This rearrangement joins TRBV3-1 (or the pseudogene TRBV3-2) to TRBJ1-1, with TRBD1 matching over 12 bases. Germline V lookup: CDR1 LGHDT, CDR2 YNNKEL (reference sequence). The CDR3 extends over 15 amino acids. V lost 4 bases, J lost 4 bases, and 4 bases stayed unmatched. This CDR3 is CASSRGGQGATEAFF. CDR3 nucleotides: TGTGCCAGCAGCCGAGGGGGACAGGGGGCCACTGAAGCTTTCTTT.

The J gene is TRBJ2-3, the V gene TRBV13; no clear D. Trimming shortened V by 0 bases and J by 5 bases, and 9 bases separated the two germline ends. Germline CDR1 is PRHDT and CDR2 is FYEKMQ (reference sequence). The CDR3 is made up of 14 amino acids. The CDR3 bases are TGTGCCAGCAGCTTAGGACATTTGCTAGATACGCAGTATTTT. Encoded protein: CASSLGHLLDTQYF.

The V and J genes are TRBV15 and TRBJ2-2; maybe TRBD2 (7 bases). Trimming shortened V by 5 bases and J by 1 base, and 17 bases separated the two germline ends. The CDR3 is 17 amino acids. Germline V gene lookup returns CDR1 LNHNV and CDR2 YYDKDF (reference sequence). The DNA of the CDR3 is TGTGCCACCAGCTGGGGGGGGCCGGTCCTGAACACCGGGGAGCTGTTTTTT. Its translation is CATSWGGPVLNTGELFF.

The CDR3 nucleotides read TGTGCCAGCAGCGTAGGGGCGGGCTATGGCTACACCTTC. Protein sequence: CASSVGAGYGYTF. This sequence joins TRBV9 and TRBJ1-2; no definite D call. The V and J ends lost 0 bases and 4 bases respectively, with 7 bases between them. Germline V gene data show CDR1 as SGDLS and CDR2 as YYNGEE. The CDR3 is 13 amino acids. Based on the CDR3 plus reference TRBV9 and TRBJ1-2, the full variable domain is DSGVTQTPKHLITATGQRVTLRCSPRSGDLSVYWYQQSLDQGLQFLIQYYNGEERAKGNILERFSAQQFPDLHSELNLSSLELGDSALYFCASSVGAGYGYTFGSGTRLTVV.

The rearrangement uses TRBV6-5 and TRBJ1-3; 8 bases are a match to TRBD1. The junction had 9 bases not matched to a gene; V was cut back by 8 bases and J by 3 bases. Germline lookup yields CDR1 MNHEY and CDR2 SVGAGI. The CDR3 is made up of 15 amino acids. CDR3 DNA: TGTGCCAGCCAGAGCAGGGGGCCGGGTGGAAACACCATATATTTT. It specifies CASQSRGPGGNTIYF.

This clone has only a few counts. The chain uses TRBV30 and TRBJ2-3; TRBD2 matches 7 bases. This CDR3 is built from 14 residues. After removal of 5 bases from V and 1 base from J, the junction contained 6 bases not matched to a gene. CDR1 and CDR2 from the germline V gene are GTSNPN and SVGIG (reference sequence). The CDR3 DNA follows: TGTGCCTGGTCCCGGGGGGACGGCACAGATACGCAGTATTTT. The encoded protein is CAWSRGDGTDTQYF.

The chain employs TRBV30 and TRBJ1-2; 7 bases map to TRBD1. The CDR3 loop spans 15 amino acids. Germline V gene lookup returns CDR1 GTSNPN and CDR2 SVGIG (reference sequence). V was clipped by 5 bases and J by 0 bases; unmatched bases: 9. CDR3 bases: TGTGCCTGGCTCCCGACAGGGCGAACTAACTATGGCTACACCTTC. Protein: CAWLPTGRTNYGYTF.

This clone was counted once. The chain employs TRBV11-2 and TRBJ1-2; D perhaps matches TRBD1 (5 bases). This CDR3 spans 14 amino acids. Trimming stripped 4 bases from V and 5 bases from J, with 14 bases between. Germline V lookup: CDR1 SGHAT, CDR2 FQNNGV. Written as DNA, the CDR3 is TGTGCCAGCAGCTCCGGAACCAGGGATTATGGCTACACCTTC. Amino acids: CASSSGTRDYGYTF.

The J gene is TRBJ1-1, the V gene TRBV11-2, with D possibly matching TRBD1 (5 bases). The V end lost 0 bases, the J end lost 0 bases, and 11 bases lay between the germline ends. Germline V gives CDR1 SGHAT, CDR2 FQNNGV. The CDR3 extends over 16 amino acids. For the CDR3, the DNA is TGTGCCAGCAGCTTAGATCTGGGCAGGGTGAACACTGAAGCTTTCTTT. This translates into CASSLDLGRVNTEAFF.

This chain links TRBV12-3 or TRBV12-4 with TRBJ1-5, with TRBD1 matching over 7 bases. V shed 9 bases, J shed 6 bases, and the junction held 8 bases outside the gene matches. CDR3 length: 13 amino acids. CDR3 amino acids: CASGGSGGQPQHF. CDR3 coding DNA: TGTGCCAGTGGAGGCTCAGGGGGTCAGCCCCAGCATTTT.

A few counts support this clone. In DNA form, the CDR3 reads TGTGCCAGCAGCGGGCTACAGGGAAGAGGAAACGAGCAGTACTTC. Its protein is CASSGLQGRGNEQYF. The gene calls are TRBV21-1 and TRBJ2-7; the D call of TRBD1 is as the table states it, not checked on the DNA. TRBV21-1 is shown as a pseudogene. The length of the CDR3 is 15 residues.

This clone appeared a few times. J is TRBJ1-6 and V is TRBV7-8; no reliable D call. Germline assignment: CDR1 SGHVS and CDR2 FQNEAQ. The V and J ends lost 5 bases and 9 bases respectively, with 14 bases between them. The CDR3 is 14 residues long. The CDR3 nucleotides are TGTGCCAGCAGCCGCGCCCTTGGGAGTTCACCCCTCCACTTT. This codes for CASSRALGSSPLHF.

The V and J genes are TRBV30 and TRBJ1-2, with D possibly TRBD1 on 5 matching bases. CDR1 and CDR2 (germline): GTSNPN, SVGIG (reference sequence). Between the trimmed V and J ends, which lost 2 bases and 7 bases, there was a span of 14 bases. The CDR3 covers 13 residues. The CDR3 protein is CAWSRDRGSGYTF. CDR3 DNA sequence: TGTGCCTGGAGTAGGGATAGGGGTTCTGGCTACACCTTC.

The chain combines TRBV11-2 with TRBJ2-3; 9 bases align to TRBD2. CDR3 length: 15 amino acids. Germline V gene lookup returns CDR1 SGHAT and CDR2 FQNNGV. The V segment lost 4 bases and the J segment 6 bases; nucleotides outside the gene matches: 8. The CDR3 sequence is CASSSLAGGPDTQYF. The CDR3 DNA reads as TGTGCCAGCAGCTCTCTGGCGGGGGGGCCGGATACGCAGTATTTT.

J is TRBJ2-1 and V is TRBV28; 9 nucleotides align to TRBD2. The trim removed 3 bases at V and 0 bases at J, leaving 0 bases unmatched. Germline CDR1 reads MDHEN; CDR2 reads SYDVKM. The CDR3 contains 15 residues. Here the CDR3 DNA reads TGTGCCAGCAGTTTTAGCGGGAGCTCCTACAATGAGCAGTTCTTC. Translation gives CASSFSGSSYNEQFF.

The V gene is TRBV5-1, the J gene TRBJ2-7; 9 positions agree with TRBD1. The J segment lost 6 bases and the V segment lost 2 bases, leaving 6 bases of the junction unmatched. Looked up from germline, CDR1 is SGHRS and CDR2 is YFSETQ. This CDR3 has 14 residues. CDR3 region: CASSLRQGVSEQYF. The CDR3 DNA sequence: TGCGCCAGCAGCTTAAGACAGGGGGTGAGCGAGCAGTACTTC. The full variable domain, its missing parts supplied by reference TRBV5-1 and TRBJ2-7, is KAGVTQTPRYLIKTRGQQVTLSCSPISGHRSVSWYQQTPGQGLQFLFEYFSETQRNKGNFPGRFSGRQFSNSRSEMNVSTLELGDSALYLCASSLRQGVSEQYFGPGTRLTVT.

The count of this clone is one. This chain uses TRBV2 with TRBJ1-2; 8 nucleotides align to TRBD1. CDR1 and CDR2 (germline): SNHLY, FYNNEI. J gave up 10 bases and V 1 base, and 11 bases lay outside the gene matches. The CDR3 is 15 amino acids. CDR3 sequence (DNA): TGTGCCAGCAGTGAAGGACAGGGGATAGACATTGACTACACCTTC. This encodes CASSEGQGIDIDYTF.

This clone was detected only a few times. The CDR3 here is CASGLNTEAFF. For the CDR3, the DNA is TGTGCCAGCGGACTTAACACTGAAGCTTTCTTT. The rearrangement uses TRBV6-5 and TRBJ1-1; D unresolved. This CDR3 contains 11 residues. CDR1 and CDR2 (germline): MNHEY, SVGAGI. Deletions cut 8 bases from V and 2 bases from J, with 6 bases between.

V usage is TRBV5-6 and J usage is TRBJ2-4; D is unclear. CDR3 length: 14 residues. Per the germline V gene, CDR1 is SGHDT and CDR2 is YYEEEE. Trimming shortened V by 1 base and J by 4 bases, and 9 bases separated the two germline ends. The CDR3 loop reads CASSLHQAKNIQYF. CDR3 sequence (DNA): TGTGCCAGCAGCTTGCACCAAGCAAAAAACATTCAGTACTTC.

The table lists this clone with a few counts. This rearrangement joins TRBV5-1 to TRBJ2-7; D is perhaps TRBD2 (6 bases). Trimming pared 1 base from V and 7 bases from J, leaving 12 bases between. Germline values: CDR1 SGHRS, CDR2 YFSETQ. The CDR3 is 13 amino acids. The CDR3 protein is CASSLLIGREQYF. In DNA form, the CDR3 reads TGCGCCAGCAGCTTGTTGATCGGGAGAGAGCAGTACTTC. Using reference TRBV5-1 and TRBJ2-7 for the parts outside the CDR3, the full variable domain is KAGVTQTPRYLIKTRGQQVTLSCSPISGHRSVSWYQQTPGQGLQFLFEYFSETQRNKGNFPGRFSGRQFSNSRSEMNVSTLELGDSALYLCASSLLIGREQYFGPGTRLTVT.

This clone was recorded a few times. J is TRBJ1-5 and V is TRBV5-8; TRBD1 aligns across 7 bases. CDR3 length: 15 residues. The germline gives CDR1 SGHTS, CDR2 YDEGEE. Trimming removed 4 bases from V and 2 bases from J; junction bases left unmatched: 6. The CDR3 DNA is TGTGCCAGCAGCCAGACAGGGACGGGCAATCAGCCCCAGCATTTT. As protein: CASSQTGTGNQPQHF. Using reference TRBV5-8 and TRBJ1-5 for the parts outside the CDR3, the full variable domain is EAGVTQSPTHLIKTRGQQATLRCSPISGHTSVYWYQQALGLGLQFLLWYDEGEERNRGNFPPRFSGRQFPNYSSELNVNALELEDSALYLCASSQTGTGNQPQHFGDGTRLSIL.